These 10 T cell receptor beta chains were sequenced from one sample in a study of molecular identifiers for immune sequencing clone quantification. TCRdb re-called the PCR reads through MiXCR, storing one row per CDR3 protein. Of around 480,000 distinct CDR3 sequences in the sample, about a quarter are singletons; the top ten hold about 0.75%. Sequencing input: naive CD8+ T cells from blood, with Jurkat cell RNA spiked in. This sample's subset: FACS-sorted CD8+CD4-CCR7+CD45RA+ naive T cells. Receptors were obtained from a human donor in good health. Some libraries in this study had Jurkat cell RNA spiked in.

This clonotype was detected many times. The chain combines TRBV10-3 with TRBJ2-7; TRBD2 might be the D (5 bases). The germline V gene encodes CDR1 ENHRY and CDR2 SYGVKD. The CDR3 sequence is 15 residues long. Trimming removed 2 bases from V and 3 bases from J, with 14 bases in between. CDR3 sequence reads: CAISEVTAAIYEQYF. The CDR3 bases are TGTGCCATCAGTGAGGTAACAGCGGCCATCTACGAGCAGTACTTC.

This clonotype was observed a handful of times. This chain links TRBV7-8 with TRBJ1-1; D may be TRBD1 (6 bases). V lost 5 bases and J lost 1, with 14 bases in between. The CDR3 has 15 amino acids. Per the germline V gene, CDR1 is SGHVS and CDR2 is FQNEAQ. The CDR3 sequence is CASSRGGSSNTEAFF. As DNA, the CDR3 is TGTGCCAGCAGCCGAGGGGGAAGCTCGAACACTGAAGCTTTCTTT.

There are many counts of this clonotype. This chain joins TRBV12-3 or TRBV12-4 and TRBJ1-1, with D unclear. Trimming removed 3 bases at V and 7 bases at J, with 12 bases between. This CDR3 spans 13 amino acids. This CDR3 is CASSLVLGIEAFF. The CDR3 DNA is TGTGCCAGCAGTTTGGTGTTAGGGATTGAAGCTTTCTTT.

This clonotype was observed many times. The V gene is TRBV7-9, the J gene TRBJ1-1; the D gene is possibly TRBD1 (6 bases). Trimming cost V 3 bases and J 6 bases, with 8 bases left between them. The V gene's germline CDR1 is SEHNR and CDR2 FQNEAQ (reference sequence). The CDR3 has 12 amino acids. The CDR3 DNA follows: TGTGCCAGCAGCTTCGGGGGCGCTGAAGCTTTCTTT. Translated, it gives CASSFGGAEAFF.

To note about this clonotype: Relative to the germline gene, one junction end is altered; a read error may explain this. CDR3 sequence: CASSLEGTGWDEQDF. The CDR3 DNA reads as TGTGCCAGCAGCTTGGAAGGGACAGGTTGGGACGAGCAGGACTTC. The gene calls are TRBV5-3 and TRBJ2-7; TRBD1 agrees at 8 bases. TRBV5-3 is reported as an ORF; its role is uncertain. The CDR3 runs 15 residues.

This clonotype was seen many times. Here the CDR3 reads CAPPQSNTEAFF. CDR3 nucleotides: TGTGCCCCCCCGCAATCGAACACTGAAGCTTTCTTT. The chain combines TRBV6-5 with TRBJ1-1; D is undetermined. Trimming took 11 bases from V and 1 from J, leaving 11 bases between them. The CDR3 is 12 amino acids. Germline CDR1 MNHEY, CDR2 SVGAGI.

The CDR3 loop is CSARDLWDSAYEQYF. In DNA form, the CDR3 reads TGCAGTGCTAGAGATCTATGGGACTCCGCCTACGAGCAGTACTTC. The chain joins TRBV20-1 to TRBJ2-7; D possibly corresponds to TRBD2 (6 bases). The CDR3 contains 15 residues. Germline CDR1 is DFQATT and CDR2 is SNEGSKA (reference sequence). V was trimmed by 0 bases and J by 2 bases, leaving 14 bases between them.

This clonotype was seen only a few times. V and J are TRBV6-2 or TRBV6-3 and TRBJ1-1; tentatively, D is TRBD1 (5 bases). This CDR3 has 13 residues. CDR1 and CDR2 from the germline V gene are MNHEY and SVGEGT. The V end lost 5 bases, the J end lost 5 bases, and 12 bases lay between the germline ends. DNA for the CDR3: TGTGCCAGCAGTCTTTTTGAGGGGACTGAAGCTTTCTTT. The encoded protein is CASSLFEGTEAFF.

This chain uses TRBV19 with TRBJ2-7; D uncertain. The length of the CDR3 is 13 residues. Germline CDR1 LNHDA, CDR2 SQIVND (reference sequence). V dropped 5 bases and J dropped 3 bases, with 11 bases sitting between them. As DNA, the CDR3 is TGTGCCAGTAGTGCCGTCGACGGCTACGAGCAGTACTTC. This sequence encodes CASSAVDGYEQYF.

The sample holds a few counts of this clonotype. CDR3 residues: CASSPRPLNEKLFF. The CDR3 region has the DNA TGTGCCAGCAGTCCAAGGCCCCTTAATGAAAAACTGTTTTTT. The chain carries TRBV27 and TRBJ1-4; no reliable D call. The length of the CDR3 is 14 residues. Germline V lookup: CDR1 MNHEY, CDR2 SMNVEV (reference sequence). Trimming cost V 5 bases and J 4 bases, with 11 bases left between them.